One and the same sample provided the 14 T cell receptor beta chains below, sequenced in a study of prognosis after radiotherapy for stage I lung cancer. TCR beta CDR3 amplification from genomic DNA was performed by two-round multiplex PCR. Amplification in first-round PCR relied on primers specific to each TRBV and TRBJ gene. TCRdb reprocessed the multiplex PCR reads with MiXCR, giving one entry per CDR3 protein. The sample lists over 14,000 distinct CDR3 sequences; over 25% were seen once. The sample in question was PBMCs, obtained before or after stereotactic body radiation therapy (not recorded which). Source of these receptors: a donor over 45 with non-small cell lung cancer.

On this clonotype itself: Possible read error: a much larger clone is one base away. The chain couples TRBV5-4 to TRBJ2-3, with a tentative D call TRBD2 (5 bases). V was clipped by 0 bases and J by 0 bases, with 8 bases between them. CDR3 size: 15 residues. The V gene's germline CDR1 is SGHNT and CDR2 YYREEE (reference sequence). The CDR3 coding sequence is TGTGCCAGCAGCTTGGGTAGCGTGAGCACAGATACGCAGTATTTT. Encoded protein: CASSLGSVSTDTQYF.

The table lists this clonotype with many counts. The chain links TRBV6-1 to TRBJ1-2; D gene ambiguous. Trimming pared 3 bases from V and 5 bases from J, leaving 7 bases between. Looked up from germline, CDR1 is MNHNS and CDR2 is SASEGT. The CDR3 is 12 residues long. In nucleotides, the CDR3 is TGTGCCAGCAGTGAGCCAGATTATGGCTACACCTTC. It encodes CASSEPDYGYTF.

Many counts were recorded for this clonotype. This may arise from a read error, as a much more abundant clone is one base away. The genes are TRBV28 and TRBJ1-1; D unclear. The germline CDR1 and CDR2 sequences are MDHEN and SYDVKM. The V end was cut by 5 bases, the J end by 6 bases, with 10 bases between. This CDR3 contains 12 residues. The CDR3: CASSAPKAEAFF. Here the CDR3 DNA reads TGTGCCAGCAGTGCTCCAAAGGCTGAAGCTTTCTTT.

A remark on this clonotype: It differs at one base from a far larger clone, so likely a read error. The chain recombines TRBV7-9 with TRBJ2-7; no clear D. This CDR3 comprises 13 residues. Germline-derived CDR1 and CDR2 are SEHNR and FQNEAQ (reference sequence). V was pared by 0 bases and J by 6 bases, with 9 bases between. The CDR3 loop reads CASSLARQAEQYF. In nucleotides, the CDR3 is TGTGCCAGCAGCTTAGCGAGGCAGGCCGAGCAGTACTTC.

This clonotype occurred many times. V gene TRBV18 combines with J gene TRBJ1-1, with TRBD1 matching 7 bases. The CDR3 length is 15 residues. J gave up 1 base and V 6 bases, and 8 bases lay outside the gene matches. Germline CDR1 reads KGHSH; CDR2 reads LQKENI. The CDR3 loop is CASSPDRTQNTEAFF. CDR3 DNA: TGTGCCAGCTCCCCGGACAGGACACAGAACACTGAAGCTTTCTTT.

This clonotype was found many times. The chain employs TRBV12-3 or TRBV12-4 and TRBJ2-1, with TRBD2 as a possible D gene (7 bases). V was trimmed by 5 bases and J by 3 bases, leaving 17 bases between them. This CDR3 has 16 residues. The CDR3 nucleotides are TGTGCCAGCAGTACAGGGACTATCCGTCTCTACAATGAGCAGTTCTTC. Residues: CASSTGTIRLYNEQFF.

This clonotype was detected ten times or more. The gene calls are TRBV19 and TRBJ1-2, with 8 bases aligning to TRBD1. This CDR3 has 14 residues. With V trimmed by 5 bases and J by 8 bases, 10 bases remained unmatched. Germline CDR1 and CDR2: LNHDA and SQIVND (reference sequence). The CDR3 is CASSWDRLQKGYTF. CDR3 nucleotide sequence: TGTGCCAGTAGTTGGGACAGGCTTCAAAAGGGCTACACCTTC.

This clonotype was found many times. The gene calls are TRBV28 and TRBJ2-3; the match to TRBD2 covers 7 bases. CDR3 length: 15 residues. Per the germline V gene, CDR1 is MDHEN and CDR2 is SYDVKM. The junction had 8 bases not matched to a gene; V was cut back by 8 bases and J by 0 bases. CDR3 sequence: CASAAGEHSTDTQYF. CDR3 DNA: TGTGCCAGCGCTGCGGGAGAGCATAGCACAGATACGCAGTATTTT.

On this clonotype: One end of the junction fails to match germline, which may point to a read error. The chain is built from TRBV2 and TRBJ2-5; D remains unclear. Germline V gene data show CDR1 as SNHLY and CDR2 as FYNNEI. The CDR3 contains 12 residues. DNA of the CDR3: TGTTCCATCCGGGCCTTGGAAGAGACCCAGTGCTTC. Protein product: CSIRALEETQCF.

This clonotype was counted ten times or more. The chain recombines TRBV12-5 with TRBJ1-2; 8 nucleotides line up with TRBD1. V was clipped by 5 bases and J by 8 bases; unmatched bases: 7. This CDR3 contains 13 residues. CDR1 is LGHNT, CDR2 FRNRAP, per germline. CDR3 amino acids: CASGQTGGSGYTF. The CDR3 DNA sequence: TGTGCTAGTGGTCAAACAGGGGGTTCGGGCTACACCTTC.

By frequency in the sample, this clonotype is medium-sized (0.01 to 0.1%). This rearrangement joins TRBV20-1 to TRBJ1-1; D is unresolved. The CDR3 contains 15 residues. Germline values: CDR1 DFQATT, CDR2 SNEGSKA (reference sequence). V was pared by 3 bases and J by 2 bases, with 16 bases between. CDR3 in DNA: TGCAGTGCTAGGCCTGGTACTGGGAGAAACACTGAAGCTTTCTTT. Protein product: CSARPGTGRNTEAFF.

This clonotype showed up many times. The rearrangement uses TRBV3-1 and TRBJ1-1, with D possibly being TRBD1 (5 bases). This CDR3 comprises 15 residues. Germline assignment: CDR1 LGHDT and CDR2 YNNKEL (reference sequence). The V and J ends lost 3 bases and 4 bases respectively, with 15 bases between them. In nucleotides, the CDR3 is TGTGCCAGCAGCCATGATAGACGACAGAGCACTGAAGCTTTCTTT. Protein: CASSHDRRQSTEAFF. Combining the CDR3 with reference TRBV3-1 and TRBJ1-1 gives the whole variable domain DTAVSQTPKYLVTQMGNDKSIKCEQNLGHDTMYWYKQDSKKFLKIMFSYNNKELIINETVPNRFSPKSPDKAHLNLHINSLELGDSAVYFCASSHDRRQSTEAFFGQGTRLTVV.

This clonotype was recorded at least ten times. This chain links TRBV5-6 with TRBJ2-7; D unclear. The V and J ends lost 4 bases and 2 bases respectively, with 13 bases between them. Per germline, CDR1 SGHDT and CDR2 YYEEEE. This CDR3 has 14 amino acids. The DNA for the CDR3 is TGTGCCAGCAGCCTTACCTACGGACCCTACGAGCAGTACTTC. Translation: CASSLTYGPYEQYF.

There are many counts of this clonotype. One base away lies a much larger clone, so this may be a sequencing read error. The rearrangement joins TRBV2 to TRBJ2-7; D may be TRBD2 (5 bases). Germline CDR1 reads SNHLY; CDR2 reads FYNNEI. The CDR3 is made up of 17 amino acids. V shed 5 bases and J shed 0 bases, with 20 bases lying between them. The CDR3 spells CASSLATSGKSSYEQYF. In nucleotides, the CDR3 is TGTGCCAGCAGTCTGGCTACCAGCGGCAAGAGCTCCTACGAGCAGTACTTC.